This TCR beta chain stems from a study of blood T cells in healthy people across ages. Isolated per sample were at least 6 million PBMCs. The use of a sample-barcoded 5' primer and a J-beta primer mix characterized a second PCR of about 7 to 12 cycles. MiXCR was run by TCRdb on the 5' RACE reads, yielding one entry per CDR3 protein. The sample comprises over a million distinct CDR3 sequences, 20% to 25% of which are singletons, and about 0.8% rests with the top ten. In germline, CDR1 is SQVTM, CDR2 ANQGSEA. V shed 8 bases and J shed 4 bases, with 17 bases lying between them. The CDR3 runs to 13 residues. Only a few counts were recorded for this clonotype. The sample was also linked to a second study, of T cells of mothers and their children.

Sequencing was carried out using blood. V and J are TRBV29-1 and TRBJ1-1; weak D call: TRBD1 (5 bases). This TCR was recovered from a girl aged 2-10 years in good health. CDR3: CSSRRGGSTEAFF. In DNA form, the CDR3 reads TGCAGCTCAAGAAGGGGAGGGAGCACTGAAGCTTTCTTT.